The source of this TCR beta chain is a study of blood T cell repertoires in COVID-19. The overall study: Sources were T cells, B-cell-depleted T cells, or PBMCs; the material itself was cDNA or gDNA.

Per the authors' pipeline: By means of reference gene primer amplification, nucleated cell counts were estimated. TCRdb's copy holds only in-frame clones and misses some; the assay was immunoSEQ multiplex PCR. V and J calls and clone size are copied from that table; D and trimming were computed from the DNA. The sample records tens of thousands of clones, about 87% being singletons. Trimming left V 1 base short and J 3 bases short, with 7 bases between. This CDR3 has 13 amino acids. The germline V gene has CDR1 SGHVS and CDR2 FQNEAQ. V usage is TRBV7-8 and J usage is TRBJ2-7; no clear D gene. This receptor was obtained from a woman in her 50s with acute or convalescent COVID-19. The sample comprised peripheral blood. The CDR3 spells CASSLGPDYEQYF. CDR3 DNA sequence: TGTGCCAGCAGCTTAGGGCCAGACTACGAGCAGTACTTC. Variable domain in full (rest from reference TRBV7-8 and TRBJ2-7): GAGVSQSPRYKVAKRGQDVALRCDPISGHVSLFWYQQALGQGPEFLTYFQNEAQLDKSGLPSDRFFAERPEGSVSTLKIQRTQQEDSAVYLCASSLGPDYEQYFGPGTRLTVT.